This TCR beta chain was observed in a study of shared clonotypes between healthy human individuals. Generated by immunoSEQ multiplex PCR, the TCRdb table keeps only in-frame clones and is missing some. The sample lists roughly 2.5 million clones, around 94% seen once, with under 0.15% in the top ten. Findings and limits, study-wide: Larger richness was generally estimated for naive than memory subsets.

Germline CDR1 SGHTA, CDR2 FQGNSA. The ends were cut back, 8 bases at V and 5 bases at J, with 15 bases in the middle. The CDR3 loop spans 13 amino acids. As to this clone: The antigen remains unidentified.

Sequenced sample: naive CD4+ T cells sorted from blood. Subset reported: CD45RA+ positively selected. The receptor was isolated from a man between 18 and 35 years old in good health. The J gene is TRBJ2-5, the V gene TRBV7-2; perhaps TRBD2 as D (6 bases). Here the CDR3 reads CASHGSFPETQYF. The CDR3 nucleotides read TGTGCCAGCCACGGGAGTTTTCCCGAGACCCAGTACTTC. The complete variable domain, with remaining parts taken from reference TRBV7-2 and TRBJ2-5, reads GAGVSQSPSNKVTEKGKDVELRCDPISGHTALYWYRQSLGQGLEFLIYFQGNSAPDKSGLPSDRFSAERTGGSVSTLTIQRTQQEDSAVYLCASHGSFPETQYFGPGTRLLVL.